This TCR beta chain was documented in a study of somatic mutations in cytotoxic T cells in rheumatoid arthritis. Each population, CD4+ and CD8+ cells, was isolated by positive magnetic bead selection and checked for purity by flow cytometry. Clones were sequenced by immunoSEQ multiplex PCR, and TCRdb holds only the in-frame ones, with some missing. The sample contains about 15,000 clones, about four fifths of which appear only once. With 9 bases clipped from V and 7 bases from J, the junction kept 8 bases outside the gene matches. CDR1 SGHAT and CDR2 FQNNGV come from the germline V gene. This CDR3 comprises 12 residues. This clone is medium-sized in the sample.

The source material was CD8+ T cells sorted from blood. The source is an adult with rheumatoid arthritis. The rearrangement links TRBV11-2 to TRBJ2-7; 8 bases line up with TRBD1. DNA of the CDR3: TGTGCCAGTGGGACAGGAGGGGTAGAGCAGTACTTC. Translating gives CASGTGGVEQYF.